The rows below give T cell receptor beta chains drawn from one sample of a study of multiple sclerosis patients with progressive multifocal leukoencephalopathy. Using immunoSEQ multiplex PCR, the repertoire was profiled, and TCRdb retains in-frame clones only, with some absent. The sample includes roughly 28,000 clones, approximately 89% of them seen just once. The starting material was PBMCs, obtained from a patient treated with natalizumab. The receptors originated from a woman aged 25 to 45 with progressive multifocal leukoencephalopathy. Each CDR3 is given with its conserved first and last residue. Each record gives: D gene, V gene, J gene, clone size, CDR3 DNA, CDR3 protein. The D gene is left open where the match is weak. The size of a clone is reported for some rows only, either as once, few or many, or as a class for expanded clones.

>TRBD1|TRBV30|TRBJ2-7|.
TGTGCCTGGAGACCGGGACAGGGTAACTACGAGCAGTACTTC
CAWRPGQGNYEQYF
>.|TRBV29-1|TRBJ2-5|.
TGCAGCGCCCTCCCCGGTCCACTCGGGGAGACCCAGTACTTC
CSALPGPLGETQYF
>.|TRBV11-2|TRBJ1-2|.
TGTGCCAGCAGCTTAGACGCCCTCTCTGCCTTC
CASSLDALSAF
>.|TRBV28|TRBJ1-1|.
TGTGCCAGCGGGGATTCAGGGTGGGGGGACACTGAAGCTTTCTTT
CASGDSGWGDTEAFF
>TRBD2|TRBV5-1|TRBJ2-7|.
TGCGCCAGCAGCTTGTCCCAGGGCCAACTAGCGGCAACCTACGAGCAGTACTTC
CASSLSQGQLAATYEQYF
>TRBD2|TRBV5-1|TRBJ2-7|.
TGCGCCAGCAGCGCCAGCGGGAACCACGAGCAGTACTTC
CASSASGNHEQYF
>.|TRBV10-2|TRBJ2-5|.
TGCGCCAGCAGCGTCGGAAGCCGGGGAGAGACCCAGTACTTC
CASSVGSRGETQYF
>.|TRBV5-4|TRBJ2-1|.
TGTGCCAGCAGCTTGCGGACTACACACAATGAGCAGTTCTTC
CASSLRTTHNEQFF
>.|TRBV2|TRBJ1-2|medium-sized
TGTGCCAGCAGTGAAATGGGAGCTAACTATGGCTACACCTTC
CASSEMGANYGYTF
>.|TRBV30|TRBJ1-3|.
TGTGCCTGCATCAGGGGCGGAAACACCATATATTTT
CACIRGGNTIYF
>TRBD2|TRBV27|TRBJ2-3|.
TGTGCCAGCAGCAGGGCGGGGGGGCCTCGCACAGATACGCAGTATTTT
CASSRAGGPRTDTQYF
>.|TRBV4-2|TRBJ1-2|.
TGTGCCAGCAGTCTCGGACAGCGACACTATGGCTACACCTTC
CASSLGQRHYGYTF
>TRBD1|TRBV19|TRBJ2-1|.
TGTGCCAGTAGTATAAGAACAGGGGGCGGGAATGAGCAGTTCTTC
CASSIRTGGGNEQFF
>.|TRBV21-1|TRBJ2-1|.
TGTGCCAGCAGCAAACTAGCGGGAGGATCCTACAATGAGCAGTTCTTC
CASSKLAGGSYNEQFF
>.|TRBV7-9|TRBJ2-7|few
TGTGCCAGCAGTTTCCGGGACGACGGTGCCTACGAGCAGTACTTC
CASSFRDDGAYEQYF
>.|TRBV7-6|TRBJ1-4|.
TGTGCCAGCAGCTTATCGCTGGGGATGGAACTGTTTTTT
CASSLSLGMELFF